This T cell receptor beta chain was identified during a study of cytomegalovirus exposure and HLA in healthy donors. For the study at large: Earlier findings included 90 million to 120 million unique TCR beta sequences obtained from some 180 million T cells.

General study points: A prior analysis recorded that most TCR beta V segments were productive about 87% or about 30% of the time.

Use of 60 Vbeta and 13 Jbeta primers characterized the PCR. TCRdb keeps only in-frame clones here, not all; method: immunoSEQ multiplex PCR. This listing includes approximately 38,000 clones. Worth noting for this clone: Antigen unknown. Other DNA sequences in this specimen translate into the identical CDR3.

What was sequenced was PBMCs. The clonotype was recovered from a man aged 40-55 years in good health and CMV-seropositive.

The DNA of the CDR3 is TGTGCCAGCAGCCAAAGCGGGAGGGGGGAGACCCAGTACTTC. Translation: CASSQSGRGETQYF. This chain links TRBV5-6 with TRBJ2-5; 10 bases map to TRBD2. From germline, CDR1 is SGHDT and CDR2 YYEEEE. V lost 4 bases, J lost 5 bases, and 5 bases stayed unmatched. This CDR3 has 14 residues.